This T cell receptor (beta chain) stems from a study of tumor and adjacent non-tumor tissue in lung cancer. Overall study context: The patients, 10 to 11 men and about 5 women, were about 30 to 76 with stage I to III disease.

This CDR3 has 13 residues. Germline loops: CDR1 DFQATT, CDR2 SNEGSKA (reference sequence). V lost 1 base to trimming and J lost 8 bases, with 12 bases between them. No cell sorting was done before RNA was extracted from the tissue. This non-tumor lung sample came from over 3 cm beyond the tumor edge. Three rounds of nested PCR, following a modified ARM-PCR protocol, produced the TCRbeta library. From the multiplex PCR reads, TCRdb called clonotypes with MiXCR, one entry per CDR3 protein. The repertoire includes 81,000 or so distinct CDR3 sequences, approximately 80% of them detected once, and around half sits in the top ten. This clonotype was detected ten times or more. Its antigen is undetermined. General study results and limits: TCR diversity was significantly greater in tumor than normal lung tissue.

The sequencing sample was made of distant non-tumor lung tissue. The V gene is TRBV20-1, the J gene TRBJ1-5; D not resolved. The sequence derives from a man between 60 and 70 years old with non-small cell lung cancer. CDR3 loop: CSARAGYGEPQHF. Written as DNA, the CDR3 is TGCAGTGCTAGAGCAGGATATGGTGAGCCCCAGCATTTT.